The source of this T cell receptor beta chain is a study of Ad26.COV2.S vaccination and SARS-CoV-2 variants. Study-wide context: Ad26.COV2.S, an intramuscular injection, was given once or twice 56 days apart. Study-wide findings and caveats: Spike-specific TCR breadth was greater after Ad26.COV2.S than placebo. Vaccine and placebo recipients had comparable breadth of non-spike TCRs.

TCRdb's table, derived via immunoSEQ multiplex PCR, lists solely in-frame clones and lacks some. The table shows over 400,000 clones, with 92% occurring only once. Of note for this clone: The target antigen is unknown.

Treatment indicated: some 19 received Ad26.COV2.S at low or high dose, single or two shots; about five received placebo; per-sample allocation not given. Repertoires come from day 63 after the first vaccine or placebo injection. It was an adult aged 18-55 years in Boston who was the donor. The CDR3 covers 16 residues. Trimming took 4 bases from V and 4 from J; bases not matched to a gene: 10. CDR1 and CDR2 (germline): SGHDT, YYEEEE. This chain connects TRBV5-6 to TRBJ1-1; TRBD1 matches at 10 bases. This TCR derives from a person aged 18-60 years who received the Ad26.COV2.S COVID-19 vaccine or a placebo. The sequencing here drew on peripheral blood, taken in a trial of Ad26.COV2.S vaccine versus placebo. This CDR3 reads CASSPGTGVVGTEAFF. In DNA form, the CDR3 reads TGTGCCAGCAGCCCGGGGACAGGGGTTGTGGGCACTGAAGCTTTCTTT.